The rows below give T cell receptor beta chains drawn from one sample of a study of CD4 T cell repertoires in COVID-19. Profiling relied on immunoSEQ multiplex PCR, and the TCRdb table lists in-frame clones only, not all of them. The sample consists of some 80,000 clones, roughly 85% of them appearing once. The source was CD4+ T cells from peripheral blood, collected after recovery from COVID-19. These TCRs come from a human donor who had COVID-19. Each CDR3 is given with its conserved first and last residue. A D gene is named only where the DNA matches it firmly. Not every row has a clone size; where given, it reads once, few, many or a size class.

16	TRBJ2-1	TRBV28	few	-	TGTGCCAGCAGTTTATGGATCTCGAGCTCCTACAATGAGCAGTTCTTC	CASSLWISSSYNEQFF
14	TRBJ1-4	TRBV13	-	-	TGTGCCAGCAGCTTAAAGGTGCACGGGGAAAAACTGTTTTTT	CASSLKVHGEKLFF
17	TRBJ1-5	TRBV7-8	-	TRBD1	TGTGCCAGCAGCTTAAAGACAGGGGGCCTATTCCAGCAGCCCCAGCATTTT	CASSLKTGGLFQQPQHF
12	TRBJ2-3	TRBV12-3/TRBV12-4	-	TRBD1	TGTGCCAGCAGTGCAGGGACAGGGCCGCAGTATTTT	CASSAGTGPQYF
14	TRBJ1-2	TRBV11-1	-	TRBD1	TGTGCCAGCAGCGCGGACAGGTCTAACTATGGCTACACCTTC	CASSADRSNYGYTF
13	TRBJ2-7	TRBV11-3	-	-	TGTGCCAGCAGCTTAGATTGGGGGGACGAGCAGTACTTC	CASSLDWGDEQYF
16	TRBJ2-3	TRBV5-1	-	TRBD2	TGCGCCAGCAGCTTGGTAGGCGGGGGGGCCGGTGATACGCAGTATTTT	CASSLVGGGAGDTQYF
16	TRBJ2-7	TRBV28	-	TRBD2	TGTGCCAGCAGTTCACTTACTAGCGGAGCCGTCTGGGAGCAGTACTTC	CASSSLTSGAVWEQYF
14	TRBJ2-3	TRBV2	-	TRBD2	TGTGCCAGCGTTCTAGCGGGGGGCACAGATACGCAGTATTTT	CASVLAGGTDTQYF
17	TRBJ2-1	TRBV7-9	-	-	TGTGCCAGCACCCACAGTGGGGCCGACAGCTCCTACAATGAGCAGTTCTTC	CASTHSGADSSYNEQFF
14	TRBJ2-1	TRBV27	-	TRBD1	TGTGCCAGCAGTTTAAACAGGGGGCTAGGTGAGCAGTTCTTC	CASSLNRGLGEQFF
15	TRBJ2-2	TRBV5-5	-	TRBD2	TGTGCCAGCAGTCTACTAGCGGGGGACACCGGGGAGCTGTTTTTT	CASSLLAGDTGELFF
16	TRBJ2-3	TRBV11-2	-	-	TGTGCCAGCAGCTTATTAGGCGGGTCTAGCACAGATACGCAGTATTTT	CASSLLGGSSTDTQYF
15	TRBJ1-2	TRBV11-2	-	-	TGTGCCAGCAGCTTAGGTTCCGTTGGGAACTATGGCTACACCTTC	CASSLGSVGNYGYTF
15	TRBJ2-6	TRBV5-4	-	-	TGTGCCAGCAGCTTGGCTTACTCTGGGGCCAACGTCCTGACTTTC	CASSLAYSGANVLTF
18	TRBJ1-3	TRBV9	-	TRBD1	TGTGCCAGCAGCGTAGCTCAAGTAGGGGACAGGGGTGGACAAACCATATATTTT	CASSVAQVGDRGGQTIYF
9	TRBJ1-2	TRBV30	-	-	TGTGCCTGGAGGAGCGGCTACACCTTC	CAWRSGYTF